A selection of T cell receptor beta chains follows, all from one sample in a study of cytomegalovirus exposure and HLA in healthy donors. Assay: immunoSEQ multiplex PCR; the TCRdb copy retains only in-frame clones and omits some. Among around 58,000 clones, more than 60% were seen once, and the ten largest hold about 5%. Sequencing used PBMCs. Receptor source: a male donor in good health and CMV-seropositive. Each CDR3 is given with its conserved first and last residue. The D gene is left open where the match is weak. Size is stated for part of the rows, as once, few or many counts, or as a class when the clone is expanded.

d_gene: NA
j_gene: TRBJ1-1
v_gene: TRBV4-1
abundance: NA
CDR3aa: CASSQGDFIGNTEAFF
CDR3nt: TGCGCCAGCAGCCAAGGAGACTTCATTGGAAACACTGAAGCTTTCTTT

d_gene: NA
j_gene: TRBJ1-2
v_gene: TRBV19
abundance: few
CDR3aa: CASSTSTITGKDGYTF
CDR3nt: TGTGCCAGTAGTACCTCTACCATCACAGGGAAGGATGGCTACACCTTC

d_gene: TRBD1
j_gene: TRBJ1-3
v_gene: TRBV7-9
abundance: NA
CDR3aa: CASSLEGQGGGNTIYF
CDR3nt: TGTGCCAGCAGCTTAGAAGGACAGGGAGGCGGAAACACCATATATTTT

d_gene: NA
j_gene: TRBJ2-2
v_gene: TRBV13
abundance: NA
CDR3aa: CASSLPAASNTGELFF
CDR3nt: TGTGCCAGCAGCCTCCCGGCGGCTTCCAACACCGGGGAGCTGTTTTTT

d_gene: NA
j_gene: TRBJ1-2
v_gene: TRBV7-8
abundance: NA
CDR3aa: CASSLGPVGGARGYTF
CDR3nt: TGTGCCAGCAGCCTTGGGCCGGTGGGTGGGGCTCGGGGCTACACCTTC

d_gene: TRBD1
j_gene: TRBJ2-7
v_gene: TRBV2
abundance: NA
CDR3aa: CASRQGGSSYEQYF
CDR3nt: TGTGCCAGCCGACAGGGGGGGAGCTCCTACGAGCAGTACTTC

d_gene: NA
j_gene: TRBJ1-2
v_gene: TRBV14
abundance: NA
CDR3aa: CASSQFAGPRSNYGYTF
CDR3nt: TGTGCCAGCAGCCAATTTGCAGGCCCAAGATCAAACTATGGCTACACCTTC

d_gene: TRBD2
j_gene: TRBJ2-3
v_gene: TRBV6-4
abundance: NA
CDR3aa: CASSDSGGGSTDTQYF
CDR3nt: TGTGCCAGCAGTGACTCCGGGGGGGGTAGCACAGATACGCAGTATTTT

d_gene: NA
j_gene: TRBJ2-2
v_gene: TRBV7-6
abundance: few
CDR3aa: CASRYYRAPGAGELFF
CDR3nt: TGTGCCAGCAGATACTACAGGGCCCCAGGGGCCGGGGAGCTGTTTTTT

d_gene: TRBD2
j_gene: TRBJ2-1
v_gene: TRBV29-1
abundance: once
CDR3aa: CSASLAGVYNEQFF
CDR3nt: TGCAGCGCCTCACTAGCGGGGGTCTACAATGAGCAGTTCTTC

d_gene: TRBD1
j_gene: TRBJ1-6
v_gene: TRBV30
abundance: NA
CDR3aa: CAWSVGPGGMGNSPLHF
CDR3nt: TGTGCCTGGAGTGTAGGGCCAGGGGGCATGGGGAATTCACCCCTCCACTTT

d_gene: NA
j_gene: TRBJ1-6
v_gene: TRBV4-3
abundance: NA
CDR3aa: CASSQEREGASNSPLHF
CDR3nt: TGCGCCAGCAGCCAAGAAAGGGAAGGGGCTTCTAATTCACCCCTCCACTTT

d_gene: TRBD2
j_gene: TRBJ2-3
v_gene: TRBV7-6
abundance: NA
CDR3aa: CASSLKVLAGGRGTDTQYF
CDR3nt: TGTGCCAGCAGCTTAAAGGTGCTAGCGGGGGGCCGTGGAACAGATACGCAGTATTTT

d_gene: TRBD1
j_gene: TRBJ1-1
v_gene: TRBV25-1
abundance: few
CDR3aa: CASSESGRGTEAFF
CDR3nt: TGTGCCAGCAGTGAATCGGGCAGGGGGACTGAAGCTTTCTTT

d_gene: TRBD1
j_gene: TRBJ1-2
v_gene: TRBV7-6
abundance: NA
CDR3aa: CASSLSLGTGTGYTF
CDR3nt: TGTGCCAGCAGCTTAAGCCTCGGGACAGGGACGGGCTACACCTTC

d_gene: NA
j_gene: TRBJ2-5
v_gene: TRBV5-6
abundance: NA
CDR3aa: CASSSRGGGGSETQYF
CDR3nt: TGTGCCAGCAGCTCCCGAGGGGGGGGAGGGTCAGAGACCCAGTACTTC

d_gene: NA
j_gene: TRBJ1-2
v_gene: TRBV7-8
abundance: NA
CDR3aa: CASSQDRLVADGYTF
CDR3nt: TGTGCCAGCAGCCAGGACAGATTGGTTGCGGATGGCTACACCTTC

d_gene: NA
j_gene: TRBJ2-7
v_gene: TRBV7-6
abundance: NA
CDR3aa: CASSLVAGANQEQYF
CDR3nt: TGTGCCAGCAGCTTAGTGGCAGGGGCAAACCAGGAGCAGTACTTC

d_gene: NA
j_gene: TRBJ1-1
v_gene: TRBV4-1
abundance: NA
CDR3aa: CASSQDPGVNTEAFF
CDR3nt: TGCGCCAGCAGCCAAGATCCGGGGGTGAACACTGAAGCTTTCTTT

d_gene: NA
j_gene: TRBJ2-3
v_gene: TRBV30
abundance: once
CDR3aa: CAWGRGGDGDTQYF
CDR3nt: TGTGCCTGGGGCCGAGGGGGGGATGGAGATACGCAGTATTTT

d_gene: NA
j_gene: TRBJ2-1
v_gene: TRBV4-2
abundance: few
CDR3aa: CASSQDYERYNEQFF
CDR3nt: TGTGCCAGCAGCCAAGATTATGAGCGCTACAATGAGCAGTTCTTC

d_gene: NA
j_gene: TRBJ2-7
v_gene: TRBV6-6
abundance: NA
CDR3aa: CASSYSGAGSYEQYF
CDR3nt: TGTGCCAGCAGTTACTCCGGGGCGGGATCCTACGAGCAGTACTTC

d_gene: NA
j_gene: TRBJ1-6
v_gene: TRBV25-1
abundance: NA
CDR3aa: CASSEQAGWSPLHF
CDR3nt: TGTGCCAGCAGTGAACAGGCGGGGTGGTCACCCCTCCACTTT

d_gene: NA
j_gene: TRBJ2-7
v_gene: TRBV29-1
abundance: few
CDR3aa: CSVELRGLLYEQYF
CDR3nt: TGCAGCGTTGAATTGAGGGGACTGCTCTACGAGCAGTACTTC

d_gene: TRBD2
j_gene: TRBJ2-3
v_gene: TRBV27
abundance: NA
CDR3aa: CASRASGGFTDTQYF
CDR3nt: TGTGCCAGCAGGGCTAGCGGGGGTTTTACAGATACGCAGTATTTT

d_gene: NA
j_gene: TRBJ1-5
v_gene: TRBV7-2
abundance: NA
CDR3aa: CASSLLQASNQPQHF
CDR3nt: TGTGCCAGCAGCTTACTACAGGCGAGCAATCAGCCCCAGCATTTT

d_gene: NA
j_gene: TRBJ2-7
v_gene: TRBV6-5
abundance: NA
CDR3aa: CASSPGERPREQYF
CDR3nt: TGTGCCAGCAGCCCCGGGGAAAGACCTCGGGAGCAGTACTTC

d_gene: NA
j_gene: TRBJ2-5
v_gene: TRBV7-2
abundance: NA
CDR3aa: CASSSYQATGLQETQYF
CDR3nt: TGTGCCAGCAGCTCCTACCAGGCCACAGGGCTCCAAGAGACCCAGTACTTC

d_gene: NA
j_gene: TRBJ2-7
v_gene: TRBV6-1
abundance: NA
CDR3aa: CASSEYFRGISSYEQYF
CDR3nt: TGTGCCAGCAGTGAATACTTCCGAGGGATAAGCTCCTACGAGCAGTACTTC

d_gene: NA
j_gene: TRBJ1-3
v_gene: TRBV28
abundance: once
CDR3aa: CASSYGGNGNTIYF
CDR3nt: TGTGCCAGCAGTTACGGGGGTAATGGAAACACCATATATTTT

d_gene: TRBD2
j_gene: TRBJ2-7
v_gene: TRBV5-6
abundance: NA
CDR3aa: CASSLIQRGPSYEQYF
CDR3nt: TGTGCCAGCAGCTTGATTCAGCGGGGGCCCTCCTACGAGCAGTACTTC

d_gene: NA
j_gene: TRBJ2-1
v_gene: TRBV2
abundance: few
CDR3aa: CASTERGYRNEQFF
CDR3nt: TGTGCCAGCACCGAGAGAGGGTATCGCAATGAGCAGTTCTTC

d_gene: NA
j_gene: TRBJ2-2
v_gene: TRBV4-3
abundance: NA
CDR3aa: CASSQGFTGELFF
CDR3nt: TGCGCCAGCAGTCAGGGGTTTACCGGGGAGCTGTTTTTT

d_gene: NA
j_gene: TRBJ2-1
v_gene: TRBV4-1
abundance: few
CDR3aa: CASSLPTVTPWEQFF
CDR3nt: TGCGCCAGCAGCCTCCCTACAGTCACCCCCTGGGAGCAGTTCTTC

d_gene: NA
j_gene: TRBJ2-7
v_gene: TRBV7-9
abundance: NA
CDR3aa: CSSSARDNEQYF
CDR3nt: TGTTCCAGCAGCGCCCGGGACAACGAGCAGTACTTC

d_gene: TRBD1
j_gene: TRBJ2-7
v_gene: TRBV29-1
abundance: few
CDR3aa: CSVPGTVQAVEQYF
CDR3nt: TGCAGCGTTCCCGGGACAGTTCAAGCAGTCGAGCAGTACTTC

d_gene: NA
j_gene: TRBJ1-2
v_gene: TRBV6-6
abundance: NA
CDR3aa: CASSFKSTLYGYTF
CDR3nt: TGTGCCAGCAGTTTCAAAAGCACCCTCTATGGCTACACCTTC

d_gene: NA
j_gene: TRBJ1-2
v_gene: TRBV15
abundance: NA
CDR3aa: CATSSAREINYGYTF
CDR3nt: TGTGCCACCAGCAGTGCAAGAGAAATCAACTATGGCTACACCTTC

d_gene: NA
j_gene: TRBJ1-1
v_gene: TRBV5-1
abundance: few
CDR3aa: CASSLETPDTEAFF
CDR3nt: TGCGCCAGCAGCTTGGAAACACCAGACACTGAAGCTTTCTTT

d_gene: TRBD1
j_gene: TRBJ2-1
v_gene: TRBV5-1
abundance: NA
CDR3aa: CASSLGQGYNEQFF
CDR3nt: TGCGCCAGCAGCTTGGGACAGGGCTACAATGAGCAGTTCTTC